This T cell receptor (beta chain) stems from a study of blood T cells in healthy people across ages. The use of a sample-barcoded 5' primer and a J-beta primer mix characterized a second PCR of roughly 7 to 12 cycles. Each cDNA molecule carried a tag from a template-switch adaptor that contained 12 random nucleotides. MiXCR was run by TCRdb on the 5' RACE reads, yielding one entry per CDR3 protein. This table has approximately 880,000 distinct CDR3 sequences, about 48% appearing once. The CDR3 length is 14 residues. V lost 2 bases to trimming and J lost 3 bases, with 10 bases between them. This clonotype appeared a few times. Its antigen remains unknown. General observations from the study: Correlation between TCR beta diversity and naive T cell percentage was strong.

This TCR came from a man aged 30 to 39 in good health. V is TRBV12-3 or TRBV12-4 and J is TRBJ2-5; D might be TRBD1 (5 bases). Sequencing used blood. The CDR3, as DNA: TGTGCCAGCAGTTTATGGCAGGGCGAAGAGACCCAGTACTTC. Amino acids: CASSLWQGEETQYF.